These 25 T cell receptor beta chains were all obtained from the same sample, sequenced in a study of beta chain features in type 1 diabetes listed by TCRdb under 2018. What the authors observed across the whole study: In all four CD4+ subsets, TCRB CDR3 length was moderately but significantly shorter in type 1 diabetes patients.

Libraries were constructed by the immunoSEQ multiplex PCR assay. The entire amount of isolated RNA was reverse transcribed using the High Capacity cDNA Reverse Transcription Kit, so the sequenced TCRB transcripts were expressed ones. TCRdb provides this immuneACCESS table in a form limited to in-frame rearrangements. Some clones are lacking; in checked studies, under half of them reflect an unresolved V gene, and why the rest are absent is not known. The sample has a few hundred thousand clones on record, around 22% of them singletons. The ten largest clonotypes hold 0.012% of the sample. No antigen is known for these receptors. The specimen sequenced was naive CD4+ T cells from blood. According to the study, the label for this sample's cell subset or site signals: true naive CD4+ T cells. The receptors here all came from a young woman with type 1 diabetes.

The chain couples TRBV29-1 to TRBJ1-5; TRBD1 matches 8 bases. CDR3 length: 13 amino acids. Germline loops: CDR1 SQVTM, CDR2 ANQGSEA. With 7 bases clipped from V and 6 bases from J, the junction kept 8 bases outside the gene matches. The DNA for the CDR3 is TGCAGCGCCCGGACAGGGAACCTTCAGCCCCAGCATTTT. Translating gives CSARTGNLQPQHF.

This clone was seen more than once but under ten times. The chain couples TRBV27 to TRBJ1-5; D is possibly TRBD1 (5 bases). The CDR3 has 13 amino acids. Per the germline V gene, CDR1 is MNHEY and CDR2 is SMNVEV (reference sequence). The V end lost 5 bases, the J end lost 4 bases, and 9 bases lay between the germline ends. This CDR3 reads CASSPQENQPQHF. As DNA, the CDR3 is TGTGCCAGCAGTCCACAGGAAAATCAGCCCCAGCATTTT.

This clone was seen only a few times. The chain carries TRBV2 and TRBJ1-2; the D is unclear. Looked up from germline, CDR1 is SNHLY and CDR2 is FYNNEI. The CDR3 covers 13 residues. Trimming removed 3 bases at V and 3 bases at J, with 8 bases between. The CDR3 here is CASSEYGYYGYTF. For the CDR3, the DNA is TGTGCCAGCAGTGAGTACGGGTACTATGGCTACACCTTC.

The V call is TRBV7-3, the J call TRBJ1-1, with D tentatively TRBD1 (5 bases). Trimming pared 6 bases from V and 4 bases from J, leaving 12 bases between. Germline values: CDR1 SGHTA, CDR2 FQGTGA. This CDR3 is 13 amino acids long. For the CDR3, the DNA is TGTGCCAGCAGTCCAAGCCAGGGCACTGAAGCTTTCTTT. Amino acid sequence: CASSPSQGTEAFF.

The chain links TRBV27 to TRBJ2-3; 7 nucleotides align to TRBD2. There are 14 residues in the CDR3. Germline V gene sequence: CDR1 MNHEY, CDR2 SMNVEV (reference sequence). The J segment lost 4 bases and the V segment lost 9 bases, leaving 10 bases of the junction unmatched. The CDR3 region has the DNA TGTGCCAGTCGTCCGGCGGGAGCCCCAGATACGCAGTATTTT. This encodes CASRPAGAPDTQYF.

This clone showed up just a few times. The chain is built from TRBV19 and TRBJ2-1; the match to TRBD2 covers 10 bases. Trimming at V came to 9 bases and at J to 4 bases, leaving 9 bases not matched to a gene. Germline CDR1 LNHDA, CDR2 SQIVND (reference sequence). The CDR3 totals 15 residues. CDR3 nucleotides: TGTGCCAGCAATGGACTAGCGGAGGGATACAATGAGCAGTTCTTC. It translates to CASNGLAEGYNEQFF. Using reference TRBV19 and TRBJ2-1 for the parts outside the CDR3, the full variable domain is DGGITQSPKYLFRKEGQNVTLSCEQNLNHDAMYWYRQDPGQGLRLIYYSQIVNDFQKGDIAEGYSVSREKKESFPLTVTSAQKNPTAFYLCASNGLAEGYNEQFFGPGTRLTVL.

This clone was found a few times. The chain uses TRBV9 and TRBJ2-6, with TRBD1 identical over 10 bases. CDR3 length: 18 amino acids. The V segment lost 0 bases and the J segment 2 bases; nucleotides outside the gene matches: 5. Germline CDR1 reads SGDLS; CDR2 reads YYNGEE. The chain's CDR3 is CASSVGETGGPGANVLTF. Written as DNA, the CDR3 is TGTGCCAGCAGCGTAGGTGAGACAGGGGGCCCTGGGGCCAACGTCCTGACTTTC.

This clone appeared a few times. The chain is built from TRBV27 and TRBJ2-5; the match to TRBD1 covers 9 bases. Germline V gene sequence: CDR1 MNHEY, CDR2 SMNVEV (reference sequence). There are 14 residues in the CDR3. The V segment lost 5 bases and the J segment 5 bases; nucleotides outside the gene matches: 6. In nucleotides, the CDR3 is TGTGCCAGCAGTCCAGGACAGGGGAGCGAGACCCAGTACTTC. It yields the protein CASSPGQGSETQYF.

CDR3 coding DNA: TGTGCCAGCAGCGCAAAACCGGGACTAGCGAGATTCACAGATACGCAGTATTTT. Its protein product is CASSAKPGLARFTDTQYF. The chain carries TRBV9 and TRBJ2-3; 10 bases line up with TRBD2. Germline values: CDR1 SGDLS, CDR2 YYNGEE. This CDR3 has 18 residues. V shed 3 bases and J 2 bases; nucleotides not matched to a gene: 12. Drawing the rest from reference TRBV9 and TRBJ2-3, the complete variable domain is DSGVTQTPKHLITATGQRVTLRCSPRSGDLSVYWYQQSLDQGLQFLIQYYNGEERAKGNILERFSAQQFPDLHSELNLSSLELGDSALYFCASSAKPGLARFTDTQYFGPGTRLTVL.

The chain employs TRBV9 and TRBJ1-2; D might be TRBD1 (5 bases). The CDR3 runs to 15 residues. Germline-derived CDR1 and CDR2 are SGDLS and YYNGEE. Trimming pared 0 bases from V and 6 bases from J, leaving 15 bases between. The CDR3 spells CASSVGGAYTDGYTF. As DNA, the CDR3 is TGTGCCAGCAGCGTAGGGGGCGCATATACGGATGGCTACACCTTC.

This clone appeared a few times. The chain links TRBV15 to TRBJ1-2; no clear D. This CDR3 region has 15 residues. Germline CDR1 and CDR2: LNHNV and YYDKDF (reference sequence). V lost 5 bases and J lost 0, with 13 bases in between. CDR3 amino acids: CATSPPEGTNYGYTF. The CDR3 coding sequence is TGTGCCACCAGCCCCCCAGAGGGAACTAACTATGGCTACACCTTC.

This clone was found a few times. The CDR3 region is CAWSVGRTNQPQHF. The CDR3 region has the DNA TGTGCCTGGAGTGTAGGGCGGACTAATCAGCCCCAGCATTTT. The chain is built from TRBV30 and TRBJ1-5, with D unresolved. Germline assignment: CDR1 GTSNPN and CDR2 SVGIG (reference sequence). The CDR3 is 14 residues long. Trimming removed 0 bases from V and 4 bases from J, with 10 bases in between.

The chain is built from TRBV5-1 and TRBJ2-7; D remains ambiguous. CDR3 length equals 11 residues. Germline CDR1 and CDR2: SGHRS and YFSETQ. V was shortened by 4 bases and J by 4 bases, with 6 bases between the two germline ends. The CDR3 protein is CASSQEYEQYF. As DNA, the CDR3 is TGCGCCAGCAGCCAGGAATACGAGCAGTACTTC.

This clone has a handful of counts. This rearrangement joins TRBV10-3 to TRBJ2-3, with 10 bases fitting TRBD2. This CDR3 comprises 15 residues. Germline values: CDR1 ENHRY, CDR2 SYGVKD. J lost 1 base, V lost 4 bases, and 2 bases had no gene match. CDR3 coding DNA: TGTGCCATCAGTGGCGGGACTAGCGGCACAGATACGCAGTATTTT. Its protein is CAISGGTSGTDTQYF.

The rearrangement links TRBV28 to TRBJ2-3; 13 nucleotides match TRBD2. Germline CDR1 MDHEN, CDR2 SYDVKM. V trimming: 3 bases; J trimming: 6 bases; junction bases outside the gene matches: 6. CDR3 length: 16 residues. The CDR3 DNA sequence: TGTGCCAGCAGTTTTTCGGGACTAGCGGGATCGGATACGCAGTATTTT. It is translated as CASSFSGLAGSDTQYF.

This rearrangement joins TRBV4-1 to TRBJ2-1; 14 bases map to TRBD2. The CDR3 loop spans 16 amino acids. V shed 4 bases, J shed 4 bases, and the junction held 3 bases outside the gene matches. Germline-derived CDR1 and CDR2 are MGHRA and YSYEKL. The CDR3 is CASSLRTSGGYNEQFF. The CDR3 coding sequence is TGCGCCAGCAGCCTCCGGACTAGCGGGGGGTACAATGAGCAGTTCTTC.

V and J are TRBV15 and TRBJ1-5, with D possibly matching TRBD1 (5 bases). The CDR3 sequence is 16 residues long. V was clipped by 0 bases and J by 5 bases, with 14 bases between them. Germline CDR1 reads LNHNV; CDR2 reads YYDKDF (reference sequence). The CDR3 spells CATSRDRGTGDQPQHF. DNA of the CDR3: TGTGCCACCAGCAGAGATCGCGGGACGGGCGATCAGCCCCAGCATTTT.

This clone has more than one count but fewer than ten. The gene calls are TRBV27 and TRBJ2-5, with 7 bases fitting TRBD2. The germline V gene encodes CDR1 MNHEY and CDR2 SMNVEV (reference sequence). The CDR3 length is 14 residues. The J segment lost 5 bases and the V segment lost 4 bases, leaving 7 bases of the junction unmatched. The CDR3 is CASSYGTGGETQYF. The CDR3 bases are TGTGCCAGCAGTTACGGGACCGGGGGGGAGACCCAGTACTTC.

As regards this clone: Distinct nucleotide sequences in the sample also encode this CDR3. The chain recombines TRBV15 with TRBJ2-5; D remains unclear. This CDR3 contains 11 residues. CDR1 is LNHNV, CDR2 YYDKDF, per germline (reference sequence). The V gene lost 5 bases and the J gene lost 5 bases, with 6 bases spanning the gap. The CDR3: CATSLRETQYF. CDR3 nucleotide sequence: TGTGCCACCAGCCTTCGGGAGACCCAGTACTTC.

This clone has a handful of counts. The identical CDR3 is also encoded by other nucleotide sequences in the sample. V is TRBV5-1 and J is TRBJ2-7, with TRBD1 matching 7 bases. CDR3 size: 12 residues. The V gene's germline CDR1 is SGHRS and CDR2 YFSETQ. The ends lost 2 bases at V and 4 bases at J; junction bases unmatched: 0. The CDR3 protein is CASSLQGYEQYF. The CDR3 nucleotides read TGCGCCAGCAGCTTACAGGGGTACGAGCAGTACTTC.

This clone was recorded a few times. The CDR3 protein is CASSPGLADHNEQFF. The CDR3 DNA follows: TGCGCCAGCAGCCCCGGACTAGCGGACCACAATGAGCAGTTCTTC. The chain couples TRBV5-1 to TRBJ2-1; 10 nucleotides agree with TRBD2. In germline, CDR1 is SGHRS, CDR2 YFSETQ. V shed 4 bases and J 5 bases; nucleotides not matched to a gene: 6. This CDR3 spans 15 amino acids.

The V gene is TRBV2, the J gene TRBJ2-5; D perhaps matches TRBD1 (7 bases). CDR1 is SNHLY, CDR2 FYNNEI, per germline. With 7 bases removed from V and 5 bases from J, the gap between germline ends came to 14 bases. The CDR3 extends over 13 amino acids. The CDR3 DNA sequence: TGTGCCAGCAACGGACAGGCGGGGGAGACCCAGTACTTC. Protein: CASNGQAGETQYF.

This clone came up a few times. This chain links TRBV5-1 with TRBJ2-2; a possible D gene is TRBD2 (5 bases). V dropped 4 bases and J dropped 12 bases, with 10 bases sitting between them. Germline loops: CDR1 SGHRS, CDR2 YFSETQ. This CDR3 is built from 11 residues. CDR3 DNA: TGCGCCAGCAGCCTGGAGACTAAGCTGTTTTTT. Translated: CASSLETKLFF. The full variable domain, completed using reference TRBV5-1 and TRBJ2-2, is KAGVTQTPRYLIKTRGQQVTLSCSPISGHRSVSWYQQTPGQGLQFLFEYFSETQRNKGNFPGRFSGRQFSNSRSEMNVSTLELGDSALYLCASSLETKLFFGEGSRLTVL.

This clone appeared a few times. V is TRBV30 and J is TRBJ2-3; D is perhaps TRBD2 (7 bases). The ends were cut back, 1 base at V and 4 bases at J, with 15 bases in the middle. CDR3 size: 15 residues. The germline CDR1 and CDR2 sequences are GTSNPN and SVGIG (reference sequence). CDR3 sequence: CAWSAGLGGADTQYF. CDR3 sequence (DNA): TGTGCCTGGAGTGCCGGGTTAGGGGGGGCAGATACGCAGTATTTT.

This clone was observed a few times. The rearrangement uses TRBV5-1 and TRBJ2-5; 11 bases agree with TRBD2. Trimming took 4 bases from V and 5 from J; bases not matched to a gene: 13. Germline CDR1 is SGHRS and CDR2 is YFSETQ. The CDR3 has 17 amino acids. The CDR3 coding sequence is TGCGCCAGCAGCACCTCACCGATTAGCGGGAGGGCCGAGACCCAGTACTTC. It specifies CASSTSPISGRAETQYF.